Detailed here is one TCR beta chain. Naive CD8 populations comprised CD45RO-negative cells positively selected for CCR7, excluding terminally differentiated effector memory CD45RA+ cells. The sample is drawn from a study of shared clonotypes between healthy human individuals. Study-level information: The composition of the donors was two women and a few men aged 18 to 49.

Germline V gene lookup returns CDR1 LGHNT and CDR2 FRNRAP. J gave up 8 bases and V 4 bases, and 9 bases lay outside the gene matches. The CDR3 has 15 residues. When replicate PCRs were run on sorted subsets, they used approximately 0.2 ug DNA, some 30,000 T cell genomes. Using immunoSEQ multiplex PCR, the repertoire was profiled, and TCRdb retains in-frame clones only, with some absent. The sample lists under 1 million clones; 80% to 95% were seen once. The V and J genes are TRBV12-5 and TRBJ2-1, with 9 bases aligning to TRBD1. This clonotype was obtained from a man aged 25-40 years in good health. The specimen was naive CD8+ T cells sorted from blood. For the CDR3, the DNA is TGTGCTAGTGGTTGGGGGACAGGGTGGGGTGATGAGCAGTTCTTC. This gives the protein CASGWGTGWGDEQFF.